This T cell receptor (beta chain) was captured by sequencing in a study of blood T cell repertoires in COVID-19. Study-level background: PBMCs, B-cell-depleted T cells, or T cells were the source of the cDNA or gDNA that made up the material.

Per the study methods: Estimates of nucleated cell counts were drawn from the amplification of reference gene primers. This table comes from immunoSEQ multiplex PCR, and its TCRdb copy is limited to in-frame clones, with some not included. That table supplies the V and J calls and clone size; D and trimming were determined from the DNA. The table includes about 410,000 clones, 86% detected once. This CDR3 spans 12 amino acids. Germline V CDR1 and CDR2: LNHDA, SQIVND (reference sequence). V gave up 5 bases and J gave up 1 base, with 5 bases separating them. The gene calls are TRBV19 and TRBJ1-1; D not certain. Sequencing was carried out using peripheral blood. The receptor comes from a woman in her 30s with active or convalescent COVID-19. This CDR3 is CASSAGNTEAFF. The CDR3 bases are TGTGCCAGTAGTGCCGGGAACACTGAAGCTTTCTTT.